This T cell receptor (beta chain) was retrieved from a study of cytomegalovirus exposure and HLA in healthy donors. Study as a whole: A preliminary data release comprised tens of millions of unique TCRs obtained from HLA-typed donors.

Study-wide results and caveats: The listing of 150 to 200 TCR beta chains classed them as cytomegalovirus-associated. A later analysis by the authors found several of the most significant clusters apparently linked to common viral pathogens.

60 Vbeta and 13 Jbeta primers were used in PCR. Data came from immunoSEQ multiplex PCR; TCRdb stores just in-frame clones and leaves some out. This sample has roughly 100,000 clones, with about 81% found just once. This CDR3 is built from 17 residues. With 4 bases clipped from V and 4 bases from J, the junction kept 8 bases outside the gene matches. Germline values: CDR1 SGHAT, CDR2 FQNNGV. Points on this clone: The antigen is undetermined.

Sequencing was done on a sample of PBMCs. V and J are TRBV11-2 and TRBJ2-3; 13 positions match TRBD2. This receptor was identified in a woman aged 40 to 50 in good health and CMV-seronegative. This chain's CDR3 is CASSSGTSGNLADTQYF. The CDR3 bases are TGTGCCAGCAGCTCAGGGACTAGCGGGAATCTCGCAGATACGCAGTATTTT.